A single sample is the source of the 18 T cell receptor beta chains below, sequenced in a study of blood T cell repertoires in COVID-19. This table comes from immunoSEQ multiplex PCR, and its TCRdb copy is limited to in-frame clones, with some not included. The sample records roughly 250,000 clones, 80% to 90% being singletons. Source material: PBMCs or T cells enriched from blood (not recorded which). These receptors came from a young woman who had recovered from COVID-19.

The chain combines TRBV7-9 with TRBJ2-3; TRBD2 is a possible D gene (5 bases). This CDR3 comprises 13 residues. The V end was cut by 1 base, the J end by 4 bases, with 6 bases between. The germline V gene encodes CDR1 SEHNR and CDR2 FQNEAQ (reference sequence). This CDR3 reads CASSLVGADTQYF. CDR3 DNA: TGTGCCAGCAGCTTAGTCGGGGCAGATACGCAGTATTTT.

CDR3 sequence reads: CASSATGMMAEAFF. CDR3 DNA sequence: TGCGCCAGCAGCGCGACAGGGATGATGGCTGAAGCTTTCTTT. The gene calls are TRBV10-1 and TRBJ1-1, with 7 bases lining up with TRBD1. Germline assignment: CDR1 WNHNN and CDR2 SYGVQD (reference sequence). The CDR3 is made up of 14 amino acids. V lost 6 bases and J lost 6; bases outside the gene matches: 10.

The CDR3 loop reads CASSQGASGGTFF. CDR3 nucleotide sequence: TGTGCCAGCTCACAGGGGGCGAGCGGCGGAACTTTCTTT. The chain is built from TRBV18 and TRBJ1-1, with TRBD1 identical over 7 bases. Germline CDR1 is KGHSH and CDR2 is LQKENI. Trimming took 4 bases from V and 12 from J; bases not matched to a gene: 11. The CDR3 runs to 13 residues.

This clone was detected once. The CDR3 nucleotides are TGTGCCAGCAGCTCCCCCCGGGACAGGATTAATGAAAAACTGTTTTTT. The encoded protein is CASSSPRDRINEKLFF. The chain is built from TRBV11-2 and TRBJ1-4, with TRBD1 matching 8 bases. Trimming cost V 4 bases and J 4 bases; bases outside gene matches: 8. From germline, CDR1 is SGHAT and CDR2 FQNNGV. This CDR3 is 16 amino acids long.

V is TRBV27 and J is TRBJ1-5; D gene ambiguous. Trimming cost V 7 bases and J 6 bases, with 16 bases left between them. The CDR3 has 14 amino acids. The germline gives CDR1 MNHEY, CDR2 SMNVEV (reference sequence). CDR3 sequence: CASTTAGGLQPQHF. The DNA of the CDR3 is TGTGCCAGCACCACCGCGGGAGGCCTTCAGCCCCAGCATTTT.

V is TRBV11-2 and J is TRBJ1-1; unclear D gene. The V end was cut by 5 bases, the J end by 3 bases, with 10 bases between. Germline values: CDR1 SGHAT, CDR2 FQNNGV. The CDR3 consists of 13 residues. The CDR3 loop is CASSPDWYTEAFF. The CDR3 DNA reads TGTGCCAGCAGCCCAGACTGGTACACTGAAGCTTTCTTT.

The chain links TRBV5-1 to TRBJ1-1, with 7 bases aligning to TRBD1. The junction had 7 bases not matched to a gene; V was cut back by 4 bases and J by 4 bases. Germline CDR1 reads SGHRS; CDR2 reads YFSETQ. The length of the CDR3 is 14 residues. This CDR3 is CASSPGQDATEAFF. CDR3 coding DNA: TGCGCCAGCAGCCCTGGACAGGATGCCACTGAAGCTTTCTTT.

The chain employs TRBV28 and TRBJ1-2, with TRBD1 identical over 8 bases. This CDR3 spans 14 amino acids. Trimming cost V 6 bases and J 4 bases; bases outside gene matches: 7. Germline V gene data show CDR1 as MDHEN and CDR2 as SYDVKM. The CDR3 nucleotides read TGTGCCAGCAGCCCGGGACAGGCCCCCTATGGCTACACCTTC. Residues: CASSPGQAPYGYTF.

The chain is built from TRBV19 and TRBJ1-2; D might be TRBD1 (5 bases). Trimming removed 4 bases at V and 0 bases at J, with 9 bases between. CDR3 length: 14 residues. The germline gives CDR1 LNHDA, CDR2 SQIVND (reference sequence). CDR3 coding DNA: TGTGCCAGTAGTACACAGGAAGCTAACTATGGCTACACCTTC. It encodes CASSTQEANYGYTF.

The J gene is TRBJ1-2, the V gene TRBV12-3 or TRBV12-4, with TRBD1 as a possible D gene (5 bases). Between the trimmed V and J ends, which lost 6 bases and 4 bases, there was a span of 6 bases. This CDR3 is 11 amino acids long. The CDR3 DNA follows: TGTGCCAGCAGCGACAGCTATGGCTACACCTTC. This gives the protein CASSDSYGYTF.

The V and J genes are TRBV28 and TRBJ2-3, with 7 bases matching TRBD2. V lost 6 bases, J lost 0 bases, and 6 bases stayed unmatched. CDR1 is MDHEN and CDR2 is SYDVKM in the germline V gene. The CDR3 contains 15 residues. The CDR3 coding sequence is TGTGCCAGCAGCCTAGCGGAAACTAGCACAGATACGCAGTATTTT. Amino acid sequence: CASSLAETSTDTQYF.

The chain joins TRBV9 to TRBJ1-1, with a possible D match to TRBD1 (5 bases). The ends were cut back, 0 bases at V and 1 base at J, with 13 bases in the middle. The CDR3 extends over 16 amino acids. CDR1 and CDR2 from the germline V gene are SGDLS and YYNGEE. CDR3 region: CASSVGAGAWNTEAFF. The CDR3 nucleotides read TGTGCCAGCAGCGTAGGGGCTGGGGCCTGGAACACTGAAGCTTTCTTT.

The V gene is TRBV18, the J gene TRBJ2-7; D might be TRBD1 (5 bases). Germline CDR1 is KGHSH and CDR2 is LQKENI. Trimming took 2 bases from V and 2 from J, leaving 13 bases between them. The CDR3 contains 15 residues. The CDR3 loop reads CASSPEAGRTYEQYF. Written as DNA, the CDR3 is TGTGCCAGCTCACCAGAGGCAGGGCGCACCTACGAGCAGTACTTC.

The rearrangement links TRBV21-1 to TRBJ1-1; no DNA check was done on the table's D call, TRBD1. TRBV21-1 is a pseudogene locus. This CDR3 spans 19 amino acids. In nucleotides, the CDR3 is TGTGCCAGCAGGCGGGGCAGGGGGCTTAAGGGAGATATGAACACTGAAGCTTTCTTT. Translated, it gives CASRRGRGLKGDMNTEAFF.

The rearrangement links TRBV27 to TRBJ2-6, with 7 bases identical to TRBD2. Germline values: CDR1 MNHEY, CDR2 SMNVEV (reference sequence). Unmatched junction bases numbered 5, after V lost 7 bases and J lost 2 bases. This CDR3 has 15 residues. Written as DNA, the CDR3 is TGTGCCAGCATGCGGGGAGGGGCTGGGGCCAACGTCCTGACTTTC. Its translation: CASMRGGAGANVLTF.

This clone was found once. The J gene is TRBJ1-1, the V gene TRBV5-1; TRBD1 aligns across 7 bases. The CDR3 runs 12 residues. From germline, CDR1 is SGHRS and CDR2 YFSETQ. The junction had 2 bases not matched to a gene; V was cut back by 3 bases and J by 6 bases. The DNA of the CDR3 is TGCGCCAGCAGCTGGGGACAGTCTGAAGCTTTCTTT. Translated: CASSWGQSEAFF. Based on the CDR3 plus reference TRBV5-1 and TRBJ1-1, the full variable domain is KAGVTQTPRYLIKTRGQQVTLSCSPISGHRSVSWYQQTPGQGLQFLFEYFSETQRNKGNFPGRFSGRQFSNSRSEMNVSTLELGDSALYLCASSWGQSEAFFGQGTRLTVV.

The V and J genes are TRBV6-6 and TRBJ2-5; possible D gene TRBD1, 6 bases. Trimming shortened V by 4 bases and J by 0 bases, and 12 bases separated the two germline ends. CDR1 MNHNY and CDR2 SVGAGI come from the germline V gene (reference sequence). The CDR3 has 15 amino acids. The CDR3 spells CASSSPRGNQETQYF. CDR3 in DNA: TGTGCCAGCAGTTCCCCAAGGGGGAACCAAGAGACCCAGTACTTC.

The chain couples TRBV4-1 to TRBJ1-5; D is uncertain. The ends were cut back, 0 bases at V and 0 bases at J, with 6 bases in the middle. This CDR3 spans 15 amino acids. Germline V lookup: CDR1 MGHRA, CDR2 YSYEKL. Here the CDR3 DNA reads TGCGCCAGCAGCCAAGATCGAGGTAGCAATCAGCCCCAGCATTTT. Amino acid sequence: CASSQDRGSNQPQHF.